Listed below are T cell receptor beta chains from one sample, sequenced in a study of blood T cell repertoires in COVID-19. The data were produced by immunoSEQ multiplex PCR, yet TCRdb's version contains in-frame clones alone and is incomplete. The table includes under 300,000 clones, around 86% detected once. The specimen was peripheral blood. These receptors all come from a woman aged 70-85 years with active or convalescent COVID-19. CDR3s include the opening cysteine and the closing phenylalanine or tryptophan. D genes are given only for firm matches. Clone size is given for some rows only: seen once, a few or many times, or a class if the clone is expanded.

V	size	J	D	DNA	CDR3
TRBV10-1	.	TRBJ2-7	.	TGCGCCACCTCACGACAGATCGGCTACGAGCAGTACTTC	CATSRQIGYEQYF
TRBV19	.	TRBJ2-7	.	TGTGCCAGTAGTATACCCCTCGGGGGAAATCGGCAGTACTTC	CASSIPLGGNRQYF
TRBV9	.	TRBJ1-5	TRBD1	TGTGCCAGCAGCGTCGGGGACAGGGGCTTCAATCAGCCCCAGCATTTT	CASSVGDRGFNQPQHF
TRBV2	.	TRBJ1-5	.	TGTGCCAGCTCCAAGGAGGTTAGCAATCAGCCCCAGCATTTT	CASSKEVSNQPQHF
TRBV19	.	TRBJ2-5	.	TGTGCCAGTAGTAGTGACCTGAGGGAGACCCAGTACTTC	CASSSDLRETQYF
TRBV2	.	TRBJ1-2	TRBD1	TGTGCCAGCAGCCGGGACAGGGGCAATTTACGCGGCTACACCTTC	CASSRDRGNLRGYTF
TRBV18	.	TRBJ1-2	.	TGTGCCAGCTCACCACCCTCCGTTCCTCTAAACTATGGCTACACCTTC	CASSPPSVPLNYGYTF
TRBV6-2/TRBV6-3	.	TRBJ2-7	.	TGTGCCAGCAGTTACGCGGGGTTATCCTACGAGCAGTACTTC	CASSYAGLSYEQYF
TRBV5-1	.	TRBJ1-1	TRBD1	TGCGCCAGCAGCCCCCGGACAGGAAGCCAAATGAACACTGAAGCTTTCTTT	CASSPRTGSQMNTEAFF
TRBV7-3	.	TRBJ2-5	.	TGTGCCAGCAGCCTTGGGGGACTGCAAGAGACCCAGTACTTC	CASSLGGLQETQYF
TRBV5-1	.	TRBJ1-3	.	TGCGCCAGCAGCGCAAACCCCGTGGGGGGTGGAAACACCATATATTTT	CASSANPVGGGNTIYF
TRBV4-3	once	TRBJ1-2	.	TGCGCCAGCAGCCAAGATGTCGGGGGGGTGAGTGGCTACACCTTC	CASSQDVGGVSGYTF